The 25 T cell receptor beta chains presented below share a single source sample, sequenced in a study of shared clonotypes between healthy human individuals. TCRdb keeps only in-frame clones here, not all; method: immunoSEQ multiplex PCR. The data show 450,000 to 500,000 clones, approximately 80% seen once. Sequencing used PBMCs. These receptors originate from a woman between 40 and 50 years old in good health. Some clones in this sample may be carry-over from other donors' samples.

The chain recombines TRBV11-2 with TRBJ2-1, with 9 bases aligning to TRBD2. Germline V CDR1 and CDR2: SGHAT, FQNNGV. The CDR3 is 16 residues long. The junction had 10 bases not matched to a gene; V was cut back by 1 base and J by 9 bases. The chain's CDR3 is CASSLVSGRSQGEQFF. In nucleotides, the CDR3 is TGTGCCAGCAGCTTAGTTAGCGGGAGATCCCAGGGTGAGCAGTTCTTC.

This clone was counted a single time. The J gene is TRBJ2-7, the V gene TRBV19, with 10 bases lining up with TRBD2. CDR1 and CDR2 (germline): LNHDA, SQIVND (reference sequence). This CDR3 is built from 14 residues. V lost 6 bases, J lost 3 bases, and 5 bases stayed unmatched. CDR3 nucleotides: TGTGCCAGTAGCCCACTAGCGGGATTCTACGAGCAGTACTTC. Its translation: CASSPLAGFYEQYF.

This sequence joins TRBV7-9 and TRBJ1-4; 8 positions match TRBD1. The trim removed 3 bases at V and 5 bases at J, leaving 14 bases unmatched. This CDR3 is 18 amino acids long. Germline CDR1 reads SEHNR; CDR2 reads FQNEAQ (reference sequence). In DNA, the CDR3 is TGTGCCAGCAGCTTTGGATATGACAGGGGCGGCCTGAATGAAAAACTGTTTTTT. It translates to CASSFGYDRGGLNEKLFF.

V usage is TRBV9 and J usage is TRBJ1-1; D call uncertain. The CDR3 consists of 16 residues. Looked up from germline, CDR1 is SGDLS and CDR2 is YYNGEE. Trimming left V 0 bases short and J 0 bases short, with 12 bases between. The CDR3 coding sequence is TGTGCCAGCAGCGTAGCGATAAGCGGGCTGAACACTGAAGCTTTCTTT. This gives the protein CASSVAISGLNTEAFF.

CDR3 sequence reads: CSVEVEPRTEAFF. CDR3 DNA: TGCAGCGTTGAAGTAGAGCCCCGCACTGAAGCTTTCTTT. The chain has TRBV29-1 and TRBJ1-1; D is unresolved. V lost 1 base and J lost 4, with 10 bases in between. CDR3 size: 13 residues. Germline-derived CDR1 and CDR2 are SQVTM and ANQGSEA.

The chain joins TRBV2 to TRBJ2-1; possible D gene TRBD1, 6 bases. The CDR3 has 15 amino acids. Germline V gene lookup returns CDR1 SNHLY and CDR2 FYNNEI. V gave up 3 bases and J gave up 0 bases, with 9 bases separating them. CDR3 sequence reads: CASSEQGSSYNEQFF. The CDR3, as DNA: TGTGCCAGCAGTGAGCAGGGGAGCTCCTACAATGAGCAGTTCTTC. Drawing the rest from reference TRBV2 and TRBJ2-1, the complete variable domain is EPEVTQTPSHQVTQMGQEVILRCVPISNHLYFYWYRQILGQKVEFLVSFYNNEISEKSEIFDDQFSVERPDGSNFTLKIRSTKLEDSAMYFCASSEQGSSYNEQFFGPGTRLTVL.

This sequence joins TRBV19 and TRBJ1-1; no reliable D call. CDR1 and CDR2 from the germline V gene are LNHDA and SQIVND (reference sequence). The CDR3 runs 12 residues. The V end lost 5 bases, the J end lost 5 bases, and 9 bases lay between the germline ends. The CDR3 sequence is CASSAPGTEAFF. CDR3 coding DNA: TGTGCCAGTAGTGCACCCGGGACTGAAGCTTTCTTT.

This clone was seen more than once but under ten times. This sequence joins TRBV18 and TRBJ2-3; D is perhaps TRBD1 (5 bases). V dropped 1 base and J dropped 4 bases, with 6 bases sitting between them. In germline, CDR1 is KGHSH, CDR2 LQKENI. This CDR3 is built from 13 residues. Here the CDR3 DNA reads TGTGCCAGCTCACCACAGGGGTCAGATACGCAGTATTTT. Protein sequence: CASSPQGSDTQYF.

A single count supports this clone. This chain links TRBV6-5 with TRBJ1-1; D gene unclear. Trimming cost V 8 bases and J 9 bases, with 13 bases left between them. Germline CDR1 and CDR2: MNHEY and SVGAGI. This CDR3 has 11 residues. The CDR3 is CASRREAKAFF. In DNA form, the CDR3 reads TGTGCCAGCCGGAGGGAGGCAAAAGCTTTCTTT.

V usage is TRBV7-9 and J usage is TRBJ2-1; 8 bases fit TRBD2. J lost 1 base, V lost 2 bases, and 1 base had no gene match. This CDR3 contains 15 residues. Germline V lookup: CDR1 SEHNR, CDR2 FQNEAQ (reference sequence). The chain's CDR3 is CASSLSGRSYNEQFF. In nucleotides, the CDR3 is TGTGCCAGCAGCTTAAGCGGGAGATCCTACAATGAGCAGTTCTTC.

The chain has TRBV5-1 and TRBJ2-3; 10 nucleotides align to TRBD2. V shed 2 bases, J shed 1 base, and the junction held 7 bases outside the gene matches. The CDR3 runs to 17 residues. Germline V lookup: CDR1 SGHRS, CDR2 YFSETQ. In DNA form, the CDR3 reads TGCGCCAGCAGCTTTTCTAGCGGGAGAGGGGGCACAGATACGCAGTATTTT. This sequence encodes CASSFSSGRGGTDTQYF.

The V gene is TRBV29-1, the J gene TRBJ2-7; perhaps TRBD1 as D (5 bases). Germline loops: CDR1 SQVTM, CDR2 ANQGSEA. This CDR3 has 12 amino acids. V was clipped by 7 bases and J by 1 base, with 11 bases between them. CDR3 loop: CSAQGGSYEQYF. The CDR3 region has the DNA TGCAGCGCCCAGGGCGGTTCCTACGAGCAGTACTTC.

This clone occurred once. The V call is TRBV28, the J call TRBJ2-5; D may match TRBD1 or TRBD2 (6 bases each). The CDR3 totals 16 residues. Per the germline V gene, CDR1 is MDHEN and CDR2 is SYDVKM. V was pared by 2 bases and J by 2 bases, with 15 bases between. The CDR3 here is CASSLLSGGTQETQYF. The CDR3 nucleotides are TGTGCCAGCAGTTTACTTTCTGGCGGGACACAAGAGACCCAGTACTTC. Looking up the rest from reference TRBV28 and TRBJ2-5 gives the full variable domain: DVKVTQSSRYLVKRTGEKVFLECVQDMDHENMFWYRQDPGLGLRLIYFSYDVKMKEKGDIPEGYSVSREKKERFSLILESASTNQTSMYLCASSLLSGGTQETQYFGPGTRLLVL.

The chain carries TRBV19 and TRBJ1-2; D is ambiguous. Germline loops: CDR1 LNHDA, CDR2 SQIVND (reference sequence). Trimming removed 6 bases from V and 4 bases from J, with 15 bases in between. The CDR3 sequence is 14 residues long. This chain's CDR3 is CASRPQSSFYGYTF. CDR3 DNA sequence: TGTGCCAGTAGGCCCCAGTCGTCTTTCTATGGCTACACCTTC.

The chain has TRBV9 and TRBJ2-2; D is perhaps TRBD2 (6 bases). The CDR3 is made up of 18 amino acids. The germline gives CDR1 SGDLS, CDR2 YYNGEE. V was cut by 3 bases and J by 0 bases, with 18 bases left in between. Here the CDR3 reads CASSEATSRNPNTGELFF. The CDR3, as DNA: TGTGCCAGCAGCGAAGCAACTAGCCGAAACCCGAACACCGGGGAGCTGTTTTTT.

The V call is TRBV9, the J call TRBJ2-5, with TRBD1 matching over 11 bases. Germline V CDR1 and CDR2: SGDLS, YYNGEE. The CDR3 runs 15 residues. After removal of 3 bases from V and 5 bases from J, the junction contained 6 bases not matched to a gene. Here the CDR3 reads CASSDRTGGGETQYF. CDR3 bases: TGTGCCAGCAGCGACCGGACAGGGGGCGGCGAGACCCAGTACTTC.

About this clone itself: One end of the junction is discordant with germline, which a read error may explain. The chain couples TRBV7-7 to TRBJ2-2; D unclear. This CDR3 contains 15 residues. The germline gives CDR1 SSHAT, CDR2 FNYEAQ (reference sequence). CDR3 coding DNA: TGTGCTAGCAGCTTAGGCCAGGAGAACACCGGGGAGCTGTTTTTT. Amino acid sequence: CASSLGQENTGELFF. Looking up the rest from reference TRBV7-7 and TRBJ2-2 gives the full variable domain: GAGVSQSPRYKVTKRGQDVTLRCDPISSHATLYWYQQALGQGPEFLTYFNYEAQPDKSGLPSDRFSAERPEGSISTLTIQRTEQRDSAMYRCASSLGQENTGELFFGEGSRLTVL.

The V gene is TRBV27, the J gene TRBJ2-2; D may match TRBD1 or TRBD2 (6 bases each). The CDR3 consists of 15 residues. Germline V gene lookup returns CDR1 MNHEY and CDR2 SMNVEV (reference sequence). The V gene lost 3 bases and the J gene lost 4 bases, with 12 bases spanning the gap. The CDR3 spells CASSLGSGATGELFF. CDR3 in DNA: TGTGCCAGCAGTTTGGGATCGGGGGCCACCGGGGAGCTGTTTTTT.

This rearrangement joins TRBV2 to TRBJ1-1, with D maybe TRBD1 (6 bases). The CDR3 is made up of 14 amino acids. Germline assignment: CDR1 SNHLY and CDR2 FYNNEI. Trimming took off 6 bases at V and 4 bases at J, with 15 bases between the two ends. The CDR3 DNA reads as TGTGCCAGCAGGAGCCAAGGGGGGGTCACTGAAGCTTTCTTT. It yields the protein CASRSQGGVTEAFF.

The chain has TRBV18 and TRBJ2-3; 7 nucleotides align to TRBD2. The germline CDR1 and CDR2 sequences are KGHSH and LQKENI. This CDR3 comprises 16 residues. With 3 bases clipped from V and 0 bases from J, the junction kept 6 bases outside the gene matches. The CDR3 protein is CASSPFGSGSTDTQYF. CDR3 coding DNA: TGTGCCAGCTCACCTTTTGGTAGCGGGAGCACAGATACGCAGTATTTT.

The chain employs TRBV7-8 and TRBJ1-4; weak D call: TRBD1 (6 bases). Trimming stripped 0 bases from V and 3 bases from J, with 17 bases between. This CDR3 comprises 18 residues. Germline V gene data show CDR1 as SGHVS and CDR2 as FQNEAQ. As DNA, the CDR3 is TGTGCCAGCAGCTTAGCGGCAGGGGCGCGCAGGCCTAATGAAAAACTGTTTTTT. Protein product: CASSLAAGARRPNEKLFF. The full variable domain, completed using reference TRBV7-8 and TRBJ1-4, is GAGVSQSPRYKVAKRGQDVALRCDPISGHVSLFWYQQALGQGPEFLTYFQNEAQLDKSGLPSDRFFAERPEGSVSTLKIQRTQQEDSAVYLCASSLAAGARRPNEKLFFGSGTQLSVL.

This clone was counted a few times. The chain uses TRBV9 and TRBJ2-5; 7 positions match TRBD2. The DNA end is a closer match to TRBJ2-7, so the J assignment may be wrong. CDR3 size: 14 residues. CDR1 and CDR2 (germline): SGDLS, YYNGEE. The CDR3 nucleotides are TGTGCCAGCAGCGTCGGAGCGGGGACCTACGAGCAGTACTTC. The encoded protein is CASSVGAGTYEQYF.

The chain combines TRBV19 with TRBJ2-2; no clear D. Trimming pared 6 bases from V and 6 bases from J, leaving 11 bases between. The CDR3 sequence is 13 residues long. CDR1 and CDR2 (germline): LNHDA, SQIVND (reference sequence). CDR3 sequence reads: CASSPQAAGELFF. For the CDR3, the DNA is TGTGCCAGTAGCCCCCAGGCGGCCGGGGAGCTGTTTTTT.

The rearrangement uses TRBV30 and TRBJ1-4; perhaps TRBD1 as D (6 bases). The germline V gene encodes CDR1 GTSNPN and CDR2 SVGIG (reference sequence). Trimming removed 2 bases from V and 4 bases from J, with 11 bases in between. The CDR3 loop spans 14 amino acids. CDR3 DNA sequence: TGTGCCTGGAGTTCCGGGACATATAATGAAAAACTGTTTTTT. Translating it yields CAWSSGTYNEKLFF.

The chain has TRBV7-9 and TRBJ2-5; 8 bases match TRBD2. V lost 8 bases and J lost 5; bases outside the gene matches: 16. CDR3 size: 16 residues. Germline lookup yields CDR1 SEHNR and CDR2 FQNEAQ (reference sequence). The CDR3 is CASAGGGGTRRETQYF. CDR3 in DNA: TGTGCCAGCGCCGGGGGTGGCGGGACTAGGCGGGAGACCCAGTACTTC.